This T cell receptor (beta chain) emerged from a study of cytomegalovirus exposure and HLA in healthy donors. Study observations and caveats: Earlier analysis found most TCR beta V segments productive about 87% or about 30% of the time.

This clone was detected a few times. Its specificity is unknown. The PCR contained 60 Vbeta and 13 Jbeta primers. Data came from immunoSEQ multiplex PCR; TCRdb stores just in-frame clones and leaves some out. The sample lists approximately 110,000 clones; roughly 71% were seen once. Germline CDR1 and CDR2: MNHEY and SMNVEV (reference sequence). V lost 6 bases and J 7 bases, leaving 11 bases between the germline ends. The CDR3 has 12 amino acids. The gene calls are TRBV27 and TRBJ2-3; maybe TRBD2 (6 bases). This clonotype was obtained from a man aged 40-49 years in good health and CMV-seropositive. The sequencing input was PBMCs. CDR3 sequence (DNA): TGTGCCAGCAGAACGGGAGCGCATACGCAGTATTTT. Its protein product is CASRTGAHTQYF.